This note documents a single T cell receptor (beta chain) sequence. As originally analysed: The authors estimated nucleated cell counts from reference gene primer amplification. TCRdb's copy holds only in-frame clones and misses some; the assay was immunoSEQ multiplex PCR. D and trimming were read from the DNA, whereas the V and J calls and clone size are those reported in that table. The sample gives about 210,000 clones, almost 85% of which show up once; over 2% is in the top ten. One Seattle source followed patients from active infection through their disease course. This entry comes from a study of blood T cell repertoires in COVID-19. Study at large: Material from acute and convalescent COVID-19 was sourced from the United States, Italy and Spain. PBMCs, B-cell-depleted T cells, or T cells provided the cDNA or gDNA that made up the material.

V gave up 4 bases and J gave up 7 bases, with 10 bases separating them. This CDR3 spans 12 amino acids. Looked up from germline, CDR1 is SGHTA and CDR2 is FQGTGA. The TCR was taken from a woman aged 65 to 85 with COVID-19, enrolled during active disease. Sequenced input: peripheral blood. This chain links TRBV7-3 with TRBJ1-2; unclear D gene. This chain's CDR3 is CASSSTFGGYTF. The CDR3 DNA is TGTGCCAGCAGCTCAACGTTCGGTGGCTACACCTTC.